This T cell receptor (beta chain) was observed in a study of T-cell reconstitution after alpha-beta-depleted transplantation in children. V lost 5 bases and J 3 bases, leaving 18 bases between the germline ends. The CDR3 length is 15 residues. CDR1 DFQATT and CDR2 SNEGSKA come from the germline V gene (reference sequence). Unique molecular identifiers were used in preparing the TCRbeta library. TCRdb re-analysed the PCR reads in MiXCR, keeping a single row per CDR3 protein. This table holds 200,000 to 250,000 distinct CDR3 sequences, around 9.6% found once. The V and J genes are TRBV20-1 and TRBJ2-3, with D perhaps assigned TRBD1 or TRBD2 (5 bases each). The receptor was derived from a human donor who donated a stem cell graft to a child with acute lymphoblastic leukemia. Sample: PBMCs from the stem cell graft donor, taken from the stem cell graft. CDR3 nucleotide sequence: TGCAGTGCTGACTCACTAGAGTGGGGGACAGATACGCAGTATTTT. Its translation: CSADSLEWGTDTQYF.